This T cell receptor beta chain was sequenced during a study of cytomegalovirus exposure and HLA in healthy donors. Broader study findings: A classifier reportedly called cytomegalovirus status with high sensitivity and specificity.

Notes on this clone: Its antigen is unknown.

In the PCR, 60 Vbeta and 13 Jbeta primers were used. Method: immunoSEQ multiplex PCR; TCRdb's copy keeps in-frame clones and lacks some. The sample holds under 200,000 clones, around 76% seen once. Trimming removed 0 bases at V and 5 bases at J, with 11 bases between. This CDR3 has 15 amino acids. The germline V gene encodes CDR1 SGHAT and CDR2 FQNNGV. Sequences were obtained from PBMCs. The chain combines TRBV11-2 with TRBJ1-5, with D tentatively TRBD1 (6 bases). The receptor was derived from a man aged 25 to 45 in good health and CMV-seronegative. The CDR3, as DNA: TGTGCCAGCAGCTTAGAGGCAGGGGCGGATCAGCCCCAGCATTTT. Encoded protein: CASSLEAGADQPQHF.